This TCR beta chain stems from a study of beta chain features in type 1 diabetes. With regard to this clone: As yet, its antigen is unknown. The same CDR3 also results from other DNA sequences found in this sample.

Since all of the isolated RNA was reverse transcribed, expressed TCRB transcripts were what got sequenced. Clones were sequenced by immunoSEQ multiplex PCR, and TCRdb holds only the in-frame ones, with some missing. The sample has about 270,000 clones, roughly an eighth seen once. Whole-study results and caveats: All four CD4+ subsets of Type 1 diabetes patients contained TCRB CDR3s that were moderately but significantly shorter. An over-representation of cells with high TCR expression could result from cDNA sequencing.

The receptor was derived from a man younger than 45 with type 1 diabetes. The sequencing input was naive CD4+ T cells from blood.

Written as DNA, the CDR3 is TGTGCCAGCAGAAGGGACAGCTACAATGAGCAGTTCTTC. Protein sequence: CASRRDSYNEQFF. This chain links TRBV6-5 with TRBJ2-1, with 7 bases identical to TRBD1. The CDR3 totals 13 residues. In germline, CDR1 is MNHEY, CDR2 SVGAGI. J lost 3 bases, V lost 6 bases, and 2 bases had no gene match.